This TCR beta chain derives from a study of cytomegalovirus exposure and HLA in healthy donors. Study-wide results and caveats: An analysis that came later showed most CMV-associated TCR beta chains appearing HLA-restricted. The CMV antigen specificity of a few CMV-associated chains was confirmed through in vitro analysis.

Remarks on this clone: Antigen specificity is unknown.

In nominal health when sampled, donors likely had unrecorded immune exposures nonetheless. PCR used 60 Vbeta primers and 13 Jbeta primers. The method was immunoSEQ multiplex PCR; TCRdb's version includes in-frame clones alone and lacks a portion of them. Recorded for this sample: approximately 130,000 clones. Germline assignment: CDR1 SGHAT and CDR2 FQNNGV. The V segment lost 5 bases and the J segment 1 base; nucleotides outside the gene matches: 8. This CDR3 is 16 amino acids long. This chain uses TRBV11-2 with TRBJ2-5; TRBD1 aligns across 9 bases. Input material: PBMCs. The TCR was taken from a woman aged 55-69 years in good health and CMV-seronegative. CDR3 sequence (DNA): TGTGCCAGCAGCACTCGACCGGGACAGGGCCAAGAGACCCAGTACTTC. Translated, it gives CASSTRPGQGQETQYF.